This passage covers 26 T cell receptor beta chains from one sample sequenced in a study of T cells after yellow fever vaccination. TCRdb re-called the 5' RACE reads with MiXCR, one entry per CDR3 protein. The sample includes roughly 320,000 distinct CDR3 sequences, roughly a tenth of them seen just once. Sequences were derived from CD4+ T cells sorted from PBMCs, sampled 45 days after the yellow fever booster vaccination. The source of these receptors is a man younger than 35 who received the YFV17D yellow fever vaccine.

This clonotype was recorded a few times. The chain links TRBV18 to TRBJ2-1; TRBD1 might be the D (6 bases). Germline CDR1 reads KGHSH; CDR2 reads LQKENI. Trimming removed 0 bases from V and 5 bases from J, with 8 bases in between. The CDR3 runs 14 residues. The CDR3 coding sequence is TGTGCCAGCTCACCACCGTCAGGGGACAATGAGCAGTTCTTC. It encodes CASSPPSGDNEQFF.

The gene calls are TRBV5-1 and TRBJ2-2; weak D call: TRBD2 (5 bases). Deletions cut 6 bases from V and 4 bases from J, with 10 bases between. Germline CDR1 SGHRS, CDR2 YFSETQ. The CDR3 spans 13 residues. CDR3 coding DNA: TGCGCCAGCAATGAAGGAGGCACCGGGGAGCTGTTTTTT. Its translation: CASNEGGTGELFF.

V gene TRBV7-2 combines with J gene TRBJ1-5; D possibly corresponds to TRBD1 (5 bases). This CDR3 is 15 amino acids long. CDR1 and CDR2 (germline): SGHTA, FQGNSA. V lost 1 base to trimming and J lost 7 bases, with 14 bases between them. The CDR3 coding sequence is TGTGCCAGCAGCTTAGTTTGGGGGGTCCACCAGCCCCAGCATTTT. Protein: CASSLVWGVHQPQHF.

Only a few counts were recorded for this clonotype. This chain connects TRBV27 to TRBJ1-5, with TRBD1 matching over 9 bases. After removal of 5 bases from V and 7 bases from J, the junction contained 9 bases not matched to a gene. Per germline, CDR1 MNHEY and CDR2 SMNVEV (reference sequence). This CDR3 contains 15 residues. The CDR3 DNA sequence: TGTGCCAGCAGTCCCCGGACAGGGGCGGGACAGCCCCAGCATTTT. Protein product: CASSPRTGAGQPQHF.

This clonotype was observed a handful of times. The V call is TRBV2, the J call TRBJ2-1; possibly TRBD1 for D (5 bases). V lost 9 bases to trimming and J lost 6 bases, with 12 bases between them. Per the germline V gene, CDR1 is SNHLY and CDR2 is FYNNEI. The CDR3 is 12 amino acids. The CDR3 protein is CARTDTPNEQFF. The CDR3 coding sequence is TGTGCCAGGACAGACACGCCCAATGAGCAGTTCTTC.

This clonotype was detected only a few times. This rearrangement joins TRBV7-2 to TRBJ1-6; no firm D call. Deletions cut 5 bases from V and 8 bases from J, with 13 bases between. CDR1 and CDR2 from the germline V gene are SGHTA and FQGNSA. This CDR3 comprises 14 residues. CDR3 residues: CASSPSAGHSPLHF. CDR3 coding DNA: TGTGCCAGCAGCCCCTCCGCAGGACATTCACCCCTCCACTTT.

In its sample, this clonotype was seen many times. The genes are TRBV6-5 and TRBJ2-7, with unresolved D. This CDR3 is built from 16 residues. Germline lookup yields CDR1 MNHEY and CDR2 SVGAGI. V lost 4 bases, J lost 2 bases, and 18 bases lay in between. The CDR3 region is CASSSVGPGGAYEQYF. Here the CDR3 DNA reads TGTGCCAGCAGTTCGGTCGGCCCCGGTGGGGCCTACGAGCAGTACTTC.

This clonotype came up many times. The CDR3 nucleotides are TGCAGCGCACAGGGGATGGTTAATGAGCAGTTCTTC. It encodes CSAQGMVNEQFF. The V and J genes are TRBV29-1 and TRBJ2-1; 7 bases line up with TRBD1. The junction had 7 bases not matched to a gene; V was cut back by 7 bases and J by 7 bases. The CDR3 has 12 residues. The germline V gene encodes CDR1 SQVTM and CDR2 ANQGSEA.

This clonotype was observed a few times. Here the CDR3 reads CASSQDWGPSTGPNQPQHF. The CDR3 DNA sequence: TGTGCCAGCAGCCAAGACTGGGGACCTAGTACCGGTCCTAATCAGCCCCAGCATTTT. The chain couples TRBV6-5 to TRBJ1-5, with D possibly matching TRBD1 (5 bases). The CDR3 extends over 19 amino acids. In germline, CDR1 is MNHEY, CDR2 SVGAGI. The germline V and J ends were trimmed by 6 bases and 4 bases, with 28 bases remaining between them.

The V and J genes are TRBV7-2 and TRBJ2-3; 15 bases map to TRBD2. The CDR3 runs 17 residues. V lost 4 bases and J lost 5; bases outside the gene matches: 7. Germline V gene lookup returns CDR1 SGHTA and CDR2 FQGNSA. The CDR3 coding sequence is TGTGCCAGCAGCTCCGTCGGACTAGCGGGGGGGCAAGATACGCAGTATTTT. Translated: CASSSVGLAGGQDTQYF.

As to this clonotype: A read error may explain this, as a much larger clone is one base away. This sequence joins TRBV5-6 and TRBJ2-3, with 8 bases lining up with TRBD2. Germline V lookup: CDR1 SGHDT, CDR2 YYEEEE. Trimming removed 2 bases from V and 4 bases from J; junction bases left unmatched: 3. The CDR3 runs 14 residues. As DNA, the CDR3 is TGTGCCAGCAGCTTAGCGGGGGCGCCAGATACGCAGTATTTT. It yields the protein CASSLAGAPDTQYF. Looking up the rest from reference TRBV5-6 and TRBJ2-3 gives the full variable domain: DAGVTQSPTHLIKTRGQQVTLRCSPKSGHDTVSWYQQALGQGPQFIFQYYEEEERQRGNFPDRFSGHQFPNYSSELNVNALLLGDSALYLCASSLAGAPDTQYFGPGTRLTVL.

This rearrangement joins TRBV27 to TRBJ2-7, with 8 bases aligning to TRBD1. CDR1 MNHEY and CDR2 SMNVEV come from the germline V gene (reference sequence). The V segment lost 6 bases and the J segment 7 bases; nucleotides outside the gene matches: 11. This CDR3 is built from 14 residues. The CDR3 is CASRSGQAMGEQYV. CDR3 DNA sequence: TGTGCCAGCAGATCGGGACAGGCGATGGGGGAGCAGTACGTC.

This chain connects TRBV5-4 to TRBJ2-1; 12 nucleotides align to TRBD2. The CDR3 consists of 15 residues. Germline V gene lookup returns CDR1 SGHNT and CDR2 YYREEE (reference sequence). V gave up 4 bases and J gave up 9 bases; unmatched junction bases: 8. CDR3 sequence reads: CASSDTSGGMPEQFF. The CDR3 nucleotides are TGTGCCAGCAGCGATACTAGCGGGGGGATGCCTGAGCAGTTCTTC. Supplemented by reference TRBV5-4 and TRBJ2-1, the full variable domain reads ETGVTQSPTHLIKTRGQQVTLRCSSQSGHNTVSWYQQALGQGPQFIFQYYREEENGRGNFPPRFSGLQFPNYSSELNVNALELDDSALYLCASSDTSGGMPEQFFGPGTRLTVL.

V usage is TRBV6-5 and J usage is TRBJ2-2, with 9 bases aligning to TRBD1. Looked up from germline, CDR1 is MNHEY and CDR2 is SVGAGI. The CDR3 is made up of 16 amino acids. V lost 4 bases, J lost 5 bases, and 8 bases stayed unmatched. The CDR3 region is CASSSEGQGRTGELFF. The CDR3 DNA follows: TGTGCCAGCAGTTCAGAGGGACAGGGACGGACCGGGGAGCTGTTTTTT.

This clonotype was seen only a few times. V and J are TRBV4-3 and TRBJ1-1; no clear D gene. Germline CDR1 and CDR2: LGHNA and YSLEER. The CDR3 loop spans 15 amino acids. Trimming removed 0 bases at V and 7 bases at J, with 15 bases between. The CDR3 loop is CASSQETRSELEAFF. CDR3 DNA sequence: TGCGCCAGCAGCCAAGAAACCCGATCCGAACTTGAAGCTTTCTTT.

This clonotype turned up a few times. The chain is built from TRBV28 and TRBJ1-1, with D perhaps matching TRBD1 (5 bases). The CDR3 totals 12 residues. Trimming left V 7 bases short and J 6 bases short, with 12 bases between. CDR1 is MDHEN, CDR2 SYDVKM, per germline. The CDR3 here is CASKNQGAEAFF. The CDR3 DNA follows: TGTGCCAGCAAAAACCAGGGCGCTGAAGCTTTCTTT.

In this sample, this clonotype turned up a few times. The chain couples TRBV11-2 to TRBJ2-1; 7 bases map to TRBD1. This CDR3 has 14 residues. V lost 5 bases, J lost 11 bases, and 12 bases stayed unmatched. Germline V gene data show CDR1 as SGHAT and CDR2 as FQNNGV. CDR3 region: CASSPFHRGRQQFF. In nucleotides, the CDR3 is TGTGCCAGCAGCCCGTTCCACAGGGGTCGGCAGCAGTTCTTC. The full variable domain, rest sourced from reference TRBV11-2 and TRBJ2-1, is EAGVAQSPRYKIIEKRQSVAFWCNPISGHATLYWYQQILGQGPKLLIQFQNNGVVDDSQLPKDRFSAERLKGVDSTLKIQPAKLEDSAVYLCASSPFHRGRQQFFGPGTRLTVL.

In its sample, this clonotype was seen many times. The chain combines TRBV12-3 or TRBV12-4 with TRBJ2-7; 9 nucleotides align to TRBD2. The CDR3 totals 15 residues. Unmatched junction bases numbered 5, after V lost 3 bases and J lost 2 bases. In DNA, the CDR3 is TGTGCCAGCAGTTTCCCGGGCGGGAGGGCCTACGAGCAGTACTTC. This encodes CASSFPGGRAYEQYF.

This clonotype was detected many times. The chain employs TRBV20-1 and TRBJ2-5; TRBD1 aligns across 8 bases. The germline gives CDR1 DFQATT, CDR2 SNEGSKA (reference sequence). V dropped 5 bases and J dropped 2; count of bases not matched to a gene: 7. CDR3 length: 14 residues. CDR3 nucleotides: TGCAGTGCTCGGGACAGGTTAGGACAAGAGACCCAGTACTTC. This encodes CSARDRLGQETQYF.

This clonotype has a count of ten or more. CDR3 nucleotides: TGTGCCATCAGTGAGTCGGGGCCAGCGGGGACGAAGACCCAGTACTTC. Protein: CAISESGPAGTKTQYF. The genes are TRBV10-3 and TRBJ2-5, with 7 bases aligning to TRBD2. J was trimmed by 6 bases and V by 0 bases; bases with no gene match: 10. The germline V gene has CDR1 ENHRY and CDR2 SYGVKD. This CDR3 has 16 amino acids.

This clonotype was counted between two and nine times. The rearrangement links TRBV5-4 to TRBJ2-2; 7 positions agree with TRBD1. This CDR3 is built from 18 residues. The germline CDR1 and CDR2 sequences are SGHNT and YYREEE (reference sequence). Trimming removed 4 bases from V and 3 bases from J; junction bases left unmatched: 15. CDR3 DNA: TGTGCCAGCAGCCCCGGGACAGCGGCCTCCTTTTACACCGGGGAGCTGTTTTTT. It yields the protein CASSPGTAASFYTGELFF.

This clonotype was seen a few times. The V call is TRBV7-9, the J call TRBJ2-7; D is uncertain. The CDR3 sequence is 11 residues long. The germline V gene has CDR1 SEHNR and CDR2 FQNEAQ (reference sequence). Trimming left V 5 bases short and J 7 bases short, with 9 bases between. CDR3 in DNA: TGTGCCAGCAGCCCGGATCGGGAGCAGTACGTC. This translates into CASSPDREQYV.

This clonotype has only a few counts. CDR3 nucleotide sequence: TGTGCCAGCTCACCTGGAACCTCAAACTCCTACGAGCAGTACTTC. Translated, it gives CASSPGTSNSYEQYF. J is TRBJ2-7 and V is TRBV18, with D unclear. The ends were cut back, 3 bases at V and 0 bases at J, with 12 bases in the middle. The CDR3 extends over 15 amino acids. CDR1 and CDR2 (germline): KGHSH, LQKENI.

This clonotype was detected a few times. The chain uses TRBV5-6 and TRBJ1-4; 9 positions match TRBD1. The CDR3 totals 15 residues. CDR1 SGHDT and CDR2 YYEEEE come from the germline V gene. The trim removed 3 bases at V and 13 bases at J, leaving 13 bases unmatched. The chain's CDR3 is CASSYGGQGFSGLFF. As DNA, the CDR3 is TGTGCCAGCAGCTACGGGGGACAGGGATTTTCGGGACTGTTTTTT.

This clonotype was seen only a few times. The chain combines TRBV5-1 with TRBJ2-3, with a tentative D call TRBD2 (5 bases). Germline CDR1 and CDR2: SGHRS and YFSETQ. The CDR3 contains 13 residues. V was pared by 0 bases and J by 14 bases, with 16 bases between. The CDR3 region is CASSLAGIGKGYF. CDR3 coding DNA: TGCGCCAGCAGCTTGGCCGGGATTGGGAAGGGGTATTTT.

This clonotype was observed at least ten times. The V gene is TRBV28, the J gene TRBJ2-1; 8 positions match TRBD1. The CDR3 is made up of 15 amino acids. Per the germline V gene, CDR1 is MDHEN and CDR2 is SYDVKM. V was pared by 2 bases and J by 3 bases, with 3 bases of the junction left unmatched. CDR3 region: CASSLQGAYYNEQFF. In nucleotides, the CDR3 is TGTGCCAGCAGTTTACAGGGGGCTTACTACAATGAGCAGTTCTTC. Complete variable domain (other parts from reference TRBV28 and TRBJ2-1): DVKVTQSSRYLVKRTGEKVFLECVQDMDHENMFWYRQDPGLGLRLIYFSYDVKMKEKGDIPEGYSVSREKKERFSLILESASTNQTSMYLCASSLQGAYYNEQFFGPGTRLTVL.